The 13 T cell receptor beta chains in this list originate from one sample, sequenced in a study of T cell responses to AZD1222 COVID-19 vaccine. Generated by immunoSEQ multiplex PCR, the TCRdb table keeps only in-frame clones and is missing some. The data show 95,000 to 100,000 clones, around 87% seen once. The input for sequencing was peripheral blood, taken 28 days after the second AZD1222 dose. The receptors originated from an adult who received the AZD1222 COVID-19 vaccine.

The chain couples TRBV6-5 to TRBJ2-3; perhaps TRBD1 as D (6 bases). The CDR3 is 14 amino acids. Per the germline V gene, CDR1 is MNHEY and CDR2 is SVGAGI. V lost 2 bases to trimming and J lost 3 bases, with 9 bases between them. Here the CDR3 DNA reads TGTGCCAGCAGTTACGGGGGCGGGACAGATACGCAGTATTTT. This translates into CASSYGGGTDTQYF.

The V gene is TRBV28, the J gene TRBJ1-5; D may be TRBD1 (5 bases). The CDR3 contains 15 residues. V was pared by 8 bases and J by 2 bases, with 16 bases between. The germline V gene has CDR1 MDHEN and CDR2 SYDVKM. The CDR3, as DNA: TGTGCCAGCGAAGGGGCGACCCGGGGCAATCAGCCCCAGCATTTT. Translation: CASEGATRGNQPQHF.

The chain uses TRBV4-2 and TRBJ1-1; TRBD1 is a possible D gene (5 bases). Germline V gene lookup returns CDR1 LGHNA and CDR2 YNFKEQ. V lost 0 bases to trimming and J lost 13 bases, with 18 bases between them. CDR3 length: 14 amino acids. The CDR3 here is CASSQDGTPAEVFF. In nucleotides, the CDR3 is TGTGCCAGCAGCCAAGACGGGACGCCGGCTGAGGTTTTCTTT.

The rearrangement links TRBV28 to TRBJ1-2; D possibly corresponds to TRBD1 (5 bases). The V end was cut by 8 bases, the J end by 7 bases, with 14 bases between. The germline CDR1 and CDR2 sequences are MDHEN and SYDVKM. The CDR3 runs 12 residues. CDR3 nucleotides: TGTGCCAGCCTAGGCGGGGCCAGTGGCTACACCTTC. It translates to CASLGGASGYTF.

DNA for the CDR3: TGTGCCAGCAGTTCCCCCATGGTGCGGGGCTACACCTTC. This sequence encodes CASSSPMVRGYTF. The rearrangement uses TRBV6-5 and TRBJ1-2; D gene uncertain. CDR1 and CDR2 from the germline V gene are MNHEY and SVGAGI. The CDR3 is made up of 13 amino acids. V was clipped by 4 bases and J by 8 bases, with 14 bases between them.

The CDR3 DNA reads as TGTGCCAGCAGTTACGTCGGTGGGGGACTAAAACTGTTTTTT. Translation gives CASSYVGGGLKLFF. V usage is TRBV6-5 and J usage is TRBJ1-4; a weak D match, TRBD1 (5 bases). Trimming took 2 bases from V and 10 from J, leaving 14 bases between them. CDR1 MNHEY and CDR2 SVGAGI come from the germline V gene. CDR3 length: 14 residues.

The V gene is TRBV19, the J gene TRBJ1-1, with D tentatively TRBD1 (6 bases). Germline V CDR1 and CDR2: LNHDA, SQIVND (reference sequence). V lost 5 bases and J lost 3, with 16 bases in between. This CDR3 spans 15 amino acids. CDR3 in DNA: TGTGCCAGTAGTCCCTCGAAAGGGGGGCACACTGAAGCTTTCTTT. Translation gives CASSPSKGGHTEAFF.

This chain joins TRBV29-1 and TRBJ1-2, with TRBD1 as a possible D gene (5 bases). V lost 7 bases and J lost 7, with 13 bases in between. The germline CDR1 and CDR2 sequences are SQVTM and ANQGSEA. The CDR3 contains 11 residues. The chain's CDR3 is CSAESGAGYTF. The CDR3 DNA is TGCAGCGCCGAGTCCGGGGCTGGCTACACCTTC.

V and J are TRBV29-1 and TRBJ2-7, with 10 nucleotides matching TRBD1. The CDR3 length is 15 residues. Germline loops: CDR1 SQVTM, CDR2 ANQGSEA. The ends lost 3 bases at V and 5 bases at J; junction bases unmatched: 10. CDR3 coding DNA: TGCAGCGTTGATTCGGACAGGGGGTTTGTCCACGAGCAGTACTTC. It specifies CSVDSDRGFVHEQYF.

The rearrangement joins TRBV6-2 or TRBV6-3 to TRBJ1-6; 8 bases match TRBD1. CDR1 is MNHEY, CDR2 SVGEGT, per germline. V dropped 5 bases and J dropped 0; count of bases not matched to a gene: 12. The CDR3 length is 19 residues. CDR3 DNA sequence: TGTGCCAGCAGTGCGACAGGGGCAAGCCTTTTCTCCTATAATTCACCCCTCCACTTT. Residues: CASSATGASLFSYNSPLHF.

The chain uses TRBV30 and TRBJ2-3, with D hard to call. Trimming shortened V by 5 bases and J by 4 bases, and 10 bases separated the two germline ends. There are 12 residues in the CDR3. Germline CDR1 is GTSNPN and CDR2 is SVGIG (reference sequence). CDR3 protein: CAWASSADTQYF. The DNA for the CDR3 is TGTGCCTGGGCAAGCTCCGCAGATACGCAGTATTTT. The complete variable domain, with remaining parts taken from reference TRBV30 and TRBJ2-3, reads SQTIHQWPATLVQPVGSPLSLECTVEGTSNPNLYWYRQAAGRGLQLLFYSVGIGQISSEVPQNLSASRPQDRQFILSSKKLLLSDSGFYLCAWASSADTQYFGPGTRLTVL.

The rearrangement joins TRBV20-1 to TRBJ2-7; TRBD1 aligns across 7 bases. The ends lost 6 bases at V and 6 bases at J; junction bases unmatched: 5. The V gene's germline CDR1 is DFQATT and CDR2 SNEGSKA (reference sequence). The CDR3 loop spans 11 amino acids. CDR3 nucleotides: TGCAGTGCAAGACAGGGTAGCGAGCAGTACTTC. Protein: CSARQGSEQYF.

This clone occurred once. The chain couples TRBV29-1 to TRBJ1-1; 8 nucleotides align to TRBD1. Germline V gives CDR1 SQVTM, CDR2 ANQGSEA. Unmatched junction bases numbered 6, after V lost 7 bases and J lost 2 bases. The CDR3 length is 13 residues. In DNA, the CDR3 is TGCAGCGCCTTGACAGGGGTAAACACTGAAGCTTTCTTT. It yields the protein CSALTGVNTEAFF.